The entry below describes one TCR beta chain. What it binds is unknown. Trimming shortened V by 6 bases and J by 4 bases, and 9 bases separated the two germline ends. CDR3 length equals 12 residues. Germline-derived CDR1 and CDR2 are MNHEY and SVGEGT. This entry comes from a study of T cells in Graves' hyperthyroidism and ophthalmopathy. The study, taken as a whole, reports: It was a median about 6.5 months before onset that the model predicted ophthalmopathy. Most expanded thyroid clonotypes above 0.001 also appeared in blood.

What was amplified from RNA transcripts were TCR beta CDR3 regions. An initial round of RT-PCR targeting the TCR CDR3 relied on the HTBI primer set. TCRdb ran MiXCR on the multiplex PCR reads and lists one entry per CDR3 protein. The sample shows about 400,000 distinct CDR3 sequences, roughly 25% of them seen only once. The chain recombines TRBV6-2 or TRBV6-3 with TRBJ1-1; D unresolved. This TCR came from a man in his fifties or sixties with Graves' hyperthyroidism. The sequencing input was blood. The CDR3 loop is CASSSQTTEAFF. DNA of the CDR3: TGTGCCAGCAGCTCCCAGACCACTGAAGCTTTCTTT.